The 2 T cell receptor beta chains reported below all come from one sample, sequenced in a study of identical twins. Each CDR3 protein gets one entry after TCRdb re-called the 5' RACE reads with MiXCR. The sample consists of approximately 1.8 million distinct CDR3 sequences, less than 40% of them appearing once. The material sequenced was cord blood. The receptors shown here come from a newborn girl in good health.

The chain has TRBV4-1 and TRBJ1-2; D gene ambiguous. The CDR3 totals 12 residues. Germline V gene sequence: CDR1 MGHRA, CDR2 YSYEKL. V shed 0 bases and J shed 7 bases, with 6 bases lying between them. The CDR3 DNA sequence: TGCGCCAGCAGCCAAGATACCCTTGGCTACACCTTC. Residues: CASSQDTLGYTF.

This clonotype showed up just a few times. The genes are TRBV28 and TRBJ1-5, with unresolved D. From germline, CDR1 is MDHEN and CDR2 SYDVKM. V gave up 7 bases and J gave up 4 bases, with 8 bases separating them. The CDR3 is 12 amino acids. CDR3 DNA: TGTGCCAGCACCGAATCGAATCAGCCCCAGCATTTT. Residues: CASTESNQPQHF.